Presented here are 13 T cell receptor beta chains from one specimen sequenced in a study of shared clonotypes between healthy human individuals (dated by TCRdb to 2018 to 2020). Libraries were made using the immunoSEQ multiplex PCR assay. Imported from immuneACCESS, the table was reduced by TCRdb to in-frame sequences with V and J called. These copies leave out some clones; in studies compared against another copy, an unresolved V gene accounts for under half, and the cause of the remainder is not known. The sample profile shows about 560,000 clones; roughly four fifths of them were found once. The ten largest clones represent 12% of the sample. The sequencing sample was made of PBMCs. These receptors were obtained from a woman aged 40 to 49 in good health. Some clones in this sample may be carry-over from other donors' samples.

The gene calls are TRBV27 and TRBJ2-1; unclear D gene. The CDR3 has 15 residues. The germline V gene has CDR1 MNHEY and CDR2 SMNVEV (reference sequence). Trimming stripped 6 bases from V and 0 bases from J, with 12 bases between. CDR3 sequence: CASSPDSSSYNEQFF. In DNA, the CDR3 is TGTGCCAGCAGCCCTGATTCCAGCTCCTACAATGAGCAGTTCTTC.

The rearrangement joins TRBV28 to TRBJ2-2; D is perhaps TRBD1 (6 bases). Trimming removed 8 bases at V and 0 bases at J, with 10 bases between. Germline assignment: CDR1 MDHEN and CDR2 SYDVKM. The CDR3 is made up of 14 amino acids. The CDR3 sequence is CASGQPANTGELFF. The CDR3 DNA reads TGTGCCAGCGGACAGCCCGCGAACACCGGGGAGCTGTTTTTT.

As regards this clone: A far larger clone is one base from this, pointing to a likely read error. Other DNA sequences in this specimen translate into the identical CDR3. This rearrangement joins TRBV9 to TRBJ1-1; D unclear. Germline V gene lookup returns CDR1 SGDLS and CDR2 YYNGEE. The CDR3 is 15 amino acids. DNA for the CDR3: TGTGCCAGCAGCCCTCGCCCCGGGCTGAACACTGAAGCCTTCTTT. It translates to CASSPRPGLNTEAFF.

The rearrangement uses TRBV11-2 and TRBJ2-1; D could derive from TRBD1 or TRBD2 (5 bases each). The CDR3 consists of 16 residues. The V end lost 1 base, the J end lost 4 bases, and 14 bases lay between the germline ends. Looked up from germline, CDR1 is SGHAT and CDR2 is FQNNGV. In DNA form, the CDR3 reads TGTGCCAGCAGCTTAGCAACCGGGACCAAATACAATGAGCAGTTCTTC. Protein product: CASSLATGTKYNEQFF.

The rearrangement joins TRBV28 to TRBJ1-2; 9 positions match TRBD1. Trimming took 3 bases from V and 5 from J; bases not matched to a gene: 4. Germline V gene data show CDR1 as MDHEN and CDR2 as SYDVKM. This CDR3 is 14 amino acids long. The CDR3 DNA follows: TGTGCCAGCAGTTTCCTAGACAGGGGGTATGGCTACACCTTC. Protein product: CASSFLDRGYGYTF.

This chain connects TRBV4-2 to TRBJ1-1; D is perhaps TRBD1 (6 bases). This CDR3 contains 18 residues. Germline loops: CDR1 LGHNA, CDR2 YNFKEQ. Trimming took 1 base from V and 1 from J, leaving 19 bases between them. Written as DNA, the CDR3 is TGTGCCAGCAGCCAAGGGGATGGGACTAGGGGGTGGAACACTGAAGCTTTCTTT. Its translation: CASSQGDGTRGWNTEAFF.

CDR3 nucleotide sequence: TGTGCCAGCTCACCCGTAGACAGCGCGAACACCGGGGAGCTGTTTTTT. Its translation is CASSPVDSANTGELFF. The V and J genes are TRBV18 and TRBJ2-2, with D possibly matching TRBD1 (5 bases). This CDR3 spans 16 amino acids. V dropped 3 bases and J dropped 0 bases, with 11 bases sitting between them. The germline gives CDR1 KGHSH, CDR2 LQKENI.

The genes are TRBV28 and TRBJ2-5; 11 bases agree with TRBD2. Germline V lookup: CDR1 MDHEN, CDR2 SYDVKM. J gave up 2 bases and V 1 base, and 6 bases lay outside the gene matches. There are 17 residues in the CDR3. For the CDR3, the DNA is TGTGCCAGCAGTTTATTAGCGGGAGGGCCTGATCAAGAGACCCAGTACTTC. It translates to CASSLLAGGPDQETQYF.

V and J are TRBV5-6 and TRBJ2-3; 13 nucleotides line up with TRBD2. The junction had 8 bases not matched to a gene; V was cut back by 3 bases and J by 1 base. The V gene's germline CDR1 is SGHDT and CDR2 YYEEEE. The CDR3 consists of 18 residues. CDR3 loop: CASSSRTSGSGGTDTQYF. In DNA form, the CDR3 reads TGTGCCAGCAGCTCAAGGACTAGCGGGAGCGGGGGCACAGATACGCAGTATTTT.

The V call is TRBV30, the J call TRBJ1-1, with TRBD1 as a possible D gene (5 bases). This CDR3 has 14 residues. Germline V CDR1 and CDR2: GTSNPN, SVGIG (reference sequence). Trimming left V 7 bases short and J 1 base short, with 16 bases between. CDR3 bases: TGTGCCTCCACCCGGGGGACGCCGAACACTGAAGCTTTCTTT. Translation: CASTRGTPNTEAFF.

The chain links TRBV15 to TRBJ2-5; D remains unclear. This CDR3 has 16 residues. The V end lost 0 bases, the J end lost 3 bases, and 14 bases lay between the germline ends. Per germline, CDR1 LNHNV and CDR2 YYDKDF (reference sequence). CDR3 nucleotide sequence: TGTGCCACCAGCAGAGACGGGCCTTTTGTGGAAGAGACCCAGTACTTC. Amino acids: CATSRDGPFVEETQYF.

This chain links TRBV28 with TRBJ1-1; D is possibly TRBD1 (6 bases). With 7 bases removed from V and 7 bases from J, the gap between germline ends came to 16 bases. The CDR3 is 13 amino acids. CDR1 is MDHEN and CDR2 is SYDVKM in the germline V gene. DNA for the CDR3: TGTGCCAGCATCGATACCGGGACATTTGAAGCTTTCTTT. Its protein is CASIDTGTFEAFF.

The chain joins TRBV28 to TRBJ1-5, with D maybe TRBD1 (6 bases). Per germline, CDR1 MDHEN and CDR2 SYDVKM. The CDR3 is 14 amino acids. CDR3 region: CAWSGGWRNQPQHF. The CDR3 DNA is TGTGCATGGTCCGGGGGCTGGCGCAATCAGCCCCAGCATTTT.